The entry below describes one TCR beta chain. The table came from immunoSEQ multiplex PCR; TCRdb's copy has only in-frame clones and leaves some out. Of approximately 2,000,000 clones in the sample, 85% to 95% are singletons; the top ten hold 0.37%. Germline CDR1 is SGDLS and CDR2 is YYNGEE. The CDR3 runs to 15 residues. J lost 4 bases, V lost 2 bases, and 5 bases had no gene match. This specimen comes from a study of shared clonotypes between healthy human individuals. Sequencing was carried out using naive CD4+ T cells from PBMCs. Subset described: CD45RA+ positively selected. V is TRBV9 and J is TRBJ2-1; 8 bases agree with TRBD2. The origin of this receptor is a man aged 18-30 years in good health. Some clones in this sample may be carry-over from other donors' samples. The DNA for the CDR3 is TGTGCCAGCAGCGTCTACGAGCGGGGGTACAATGAGCAGTTCTTC. Its protein is CASSVYERGYNEQFF.